This T cell receptor beta chain was sequenced for a study of blood T cells in healthy people across ages. Study background: About one barcoded beta molecule per two T cells was captured by template switching.

Germline loops: CDR1 MGHRA, CDR2 YSYEKL. CDR3 size: 13 residues. V lost 2 bases and J 2 bases, leaving 7 bases between the germline ends. A second PCR, run for roughly 7 to 12 cycles, used a sample-barcoded 5' primer plus a J-beta primer mix. TCRdb analysed the 5' RACE reads with MiXCR anew, one entry per CDR3 protein. Seen here are approximately 760,000 distinct CDR3 sequences, more than 20% observed once, and the top ten hold 9.4%. The same sample was also studied in work on T cells of mothers and their children.

The sample was blood. The sequence derives from a boy aged 10-17 years in good health. V gene TRBV4-1 combines with J gene TRBJ2-7, with D unresolved. CDR3: CASSQPGTYEQYF. CDR3 DNA: TGCGCCAGCAGCCAACCGGGCACCTACGAGCAGTACTTC.